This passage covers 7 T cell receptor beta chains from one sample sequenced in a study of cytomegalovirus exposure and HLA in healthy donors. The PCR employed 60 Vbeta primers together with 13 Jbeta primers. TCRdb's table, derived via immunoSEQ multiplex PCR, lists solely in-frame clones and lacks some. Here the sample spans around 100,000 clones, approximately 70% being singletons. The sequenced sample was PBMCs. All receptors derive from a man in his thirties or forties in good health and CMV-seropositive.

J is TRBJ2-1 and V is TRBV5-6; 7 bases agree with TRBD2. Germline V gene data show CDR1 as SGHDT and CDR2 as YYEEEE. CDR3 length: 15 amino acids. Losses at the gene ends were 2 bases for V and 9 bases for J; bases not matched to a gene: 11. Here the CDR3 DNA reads TGTGCCAGCAGCTTTGGGACGGGGGGAAGCGGTGAGCAGTTCTTC. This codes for CASSFGTGGSGEQFF.

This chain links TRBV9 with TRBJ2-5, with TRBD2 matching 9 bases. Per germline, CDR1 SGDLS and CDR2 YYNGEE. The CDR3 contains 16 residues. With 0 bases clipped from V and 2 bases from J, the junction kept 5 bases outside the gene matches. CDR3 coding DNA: TGTGCCAGCAGCGTAGCAAGCGGGGGGACACAAGAGACCCAGTACTTC. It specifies CASSVASGGTQETQYF.

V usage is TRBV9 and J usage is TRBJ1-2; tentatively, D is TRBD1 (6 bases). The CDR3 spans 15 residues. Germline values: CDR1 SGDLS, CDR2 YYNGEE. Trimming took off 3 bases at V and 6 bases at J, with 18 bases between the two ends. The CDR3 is CASSGGAGAANGYTF. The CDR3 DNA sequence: TGTGCCAGCAGCGGAGGGGCAGGGGCCGCGAATGGCTACACCTTC.

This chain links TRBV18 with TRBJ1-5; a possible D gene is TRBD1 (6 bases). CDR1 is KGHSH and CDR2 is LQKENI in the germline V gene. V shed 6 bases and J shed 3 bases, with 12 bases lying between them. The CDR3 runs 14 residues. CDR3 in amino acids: CASSRTGFNQPQHF. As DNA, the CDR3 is TGTGCCAGCTCGCGAACAGGGTTCAATCAGCCCCAGCATTTT.

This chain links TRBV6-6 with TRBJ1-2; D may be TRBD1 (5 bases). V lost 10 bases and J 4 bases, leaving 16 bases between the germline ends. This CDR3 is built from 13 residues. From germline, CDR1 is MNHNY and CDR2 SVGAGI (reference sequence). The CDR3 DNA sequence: TGTGCCACGACCCAGGGTGGCGGCTATGGCTACACCTTC. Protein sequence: CATTQGGGYGYTF.

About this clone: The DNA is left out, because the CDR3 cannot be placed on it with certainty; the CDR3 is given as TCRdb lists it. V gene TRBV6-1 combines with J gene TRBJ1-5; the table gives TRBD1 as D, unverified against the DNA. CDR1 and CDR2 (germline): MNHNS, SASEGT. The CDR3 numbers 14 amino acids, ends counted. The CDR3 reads CASSTSTGVPPQHF.

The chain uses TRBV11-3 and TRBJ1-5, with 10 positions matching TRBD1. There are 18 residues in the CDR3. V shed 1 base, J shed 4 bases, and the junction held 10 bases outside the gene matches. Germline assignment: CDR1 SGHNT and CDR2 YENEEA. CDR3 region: CASSLVRTGGLGNQPQHF. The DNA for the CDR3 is TGTGCCAGCAGCTTAGTGAGGACAGGGGGTTTGGGGAATCAGCCCCAGCATTTT.